This is a list of T cell receptor beta chains from one sample in a study of blood T cell repertoires in COVID-19. Only in-frame clones appear in the TCRdb table, and some are missing; sequencing was by immunoSEQ multiplex PCR. The sample holds around 67,000 clones; around nine tenths are singletons and the top ten take roughly 1.9%. Material: peripheral blood. These receptors all come from a woman aged 80 or over with active or convalescent COVID-19. Each CDR3 is given with its conserved first and last residue. A D gene is named only where the DNA matches it firmly. Where a row states a size, it is once, few, many or the class of an expanded clone; other rows omit it.

clone size: .; D gene: TRBD2; V gene: TRBV24-1; J gene: TRBJ2-1; CDR3 protein: CATRTSLSHNEQFF; CDR3 DNA: TGTGCCACCCGGACTAGCTTAAGCCACAATGAGCAGTTCTTC
clone size: .; D gene: TRBD1; V gene: TRBV11-3; J gene: TRBJ2-7; CDR3 protein: CASSPGTGAYEQYF; CDR3 DNA: TGTGCCAGCAGCCCGGGGACAGGGGCCTACGAGCAGTACTTC
clone size: .; D gene: TRBD2; V gene: TRBV29-1; J gene: TRBJ2-3; CDR3 protein: CSAPSGGGSTDTQYF; CDR3 DNA: TGCAGCGCCCCGAGCGGGGGAGGTAGCACAGATACGCAGTATTTT
clone size: once; D gene: TRBD1; V gene: TRBV30; J gene: TRBJ2-1; CDR3 protein: CAWRRTGSIEQFF; CDR3 DNA: TGTGCCTGGAGGAGGACAGGGTCGATTGAGCAGTTCTTC
clone size: once; D gene: TRBD1; V gene: TRBV19; J gene: TRBJ2-7; CDR3 protein: CASSIRDRGSYEQYF; CDR3 DNA: TGTGCCAGTAGTATAAGGGACAGGGGTTCCTACGAGCAGTACTTC
clone size: .; D gene: .; V gene: TRBV30; J gene: TRBJ2-7; CDR3 protein: CAWSVGRGGYEQYF; CDR3 DNA: TGTGCCTGGAGTGTGGGCAGGGGTGGTTACGAGCAGTACTTC
clone size: .; D gene: .; V gene: TRBV11-2; J gene: TRBJ2-5; CDR3 protein: CASSLSKETQYF; CDR3 DNA: TGTGCCAGCAGCTTGAGTAAAGAGACCCAGTACTTC
clone size: .; D gene: .; V gene: TRBV29-1; J gene: TRBJ2-7; CDR3 protein: CSVVEGSSYEQYF; CDR3 DNA: TGCAGCGTTGTGGAGGGGAGCTCCTACGAGCAGTACTTC
clone size: .; D gene: .; V gene: TRBV12-3/TRBV12-4; J gene: TRBJ1-1; CDR3 protein: CASSLGQFSEAFF; CDR3 DNA: TGTGCCAGCAGTTTGGGACAATTCTCTGAAGCTTTCTTT
clone size: few; D gene: .; V gene: TRBV4-1; J gene: TRBJ2-7; CDR3 protein: CASSQVGDSYEQYF; CDR3 DNA: TGCGCCAGCAGCCAAGTAGGGGACTCCTACGAGCAGTACTTC
clone size: .; D gene: TRBD2; V gene: TRBV3-1/TRBV3-2; J gene: TRBJ2-5; CDR3 protein: CASSQVRREAKETQYF; CDR3 DNA: TGTGCCAGCAGCCAAGTTCGACGGGAGGCGAAAGAGACCCAGTACTTC
clone size: .; D gene: .; V gene: TRBV21-1; J gene: TRBJ1-6; CDR3 protein: CASSKGASGNSPLHF; CDR3 DNA: TGTGCCAGCAGCAAGGGGGCCTCCGGAAATTCACCCCTCCACTTT
clone size: .; D gene: .; V gene: TRBV11-3; J gene: TRBJ1-1; CDR3 protein: CASSSWGGAVNTEAFF; CDR3 DNA: TGTGCCAGCAGCTCTTGGGGGGGCGCGGTGAACACTGAAGCTTTCTTT
clone size: .; D gene: TRBD1; V gene: TRBV12-3/TRBV12-4; J gene: TRBJ1-1; CDR3 protein: CASSSSWTGEAFF; CDR3 DNA: TGTGCCAGCAGCTCAAGCTGGACAGGGGAGGCTTTCTTT
clone size: once; D gene: TRBD1; V gene: TRBV29-1; J gene: TRBJ2-3; CDR3 protein: CSVAPGQTTDTQYF; CDR3 DNA: TGCAGCGTTGCCCCGGGACAGACTACAGATACGCAGTATTTT
clone size: .; D gene: TRBD2; V gene: TRBV3-1/TRBV3-2; J gene: TRBJ2-7; CDR3 protein: CASSQYLLAGGSEQYF; CDR3 DNA: TGTGCCAGCAGCCAATACCTTCTAGCGGGAGGTAGCGAGCAGTACTTC
clone size: .; D gene: .; V gene: TRBV4-2; J gene: TRBJ1-1; CDR3 protein: CASSQAREGSLTEAFF; CDR3 DNA: TGTGCCAGCAGCCAAGCGCGGGAGGGGTCCCTTACTGAAGCTTTCTTT
clone size: .; D gene: TRBD1; V gene: TRBV7-9; J gene: TRBJ1-3; CDR3 protein: CASSHQVGTGGSGNTIYF; CDR3 DNA: TGTGCCAGCAGCCACCAAGTAGGGACAGGGGGATCTGGAAACACCATATATTTT
clone size: once; D gene: TRBD1; V gene: TRBV2; J gene: TRBJ2-3; CDR3 protein: CASRNLQGDGTQYF; CDR3 DNA: TGTGCCAGCAGAAATTTACAGGGGGACGGTACGCAGTATTTT
clone size: .; D gene: .; V gene: TRBV6-5; J gene: TRBJ2-7; CDR3 protein: CASSLSAYEQYF; CDR3 DNA: TGTGCCAGCAGTTTATCAGCCTACGAGCAGTACTTC
clone size: few; D gene: .; V gene: TRBV29-1; J gene: TRBJ2-1; CDR3 protein: CSVEAGQRFSYNEQFF; CDR3 DNA: TGCAGCGTTGAAGCGGGACAACGTTTCTCCTACAATGAGCAGTTCTTC
clone size: .; D gene: .; V gene: TRBV5-1; J gene: TRBJ2-1; CDR3 protein: CASSLVGSGSYNEQFF; CDR3 DNA: TGCGCCAGCAGCTTGGTCGGGAGCGGATCCTACAATGAGCAGTTCTTC
clone size: .; D gene: .; V gene: TRBV11-3; J gene: TRBJ1-6; CDR3 protein: CASSLGSRGQSPLHF; CDR3 DNA: TGTGCCAGCAGCTTGGGGAGCAGGGGACAATCACCCCTCCACTTT
clone size: once; D gene: TRBD2; V gene: TRBV9; J gene: TRBJ2-7; CDR3 protein: CASSSGLAGGYYSYEQYF; CDR3 DNA: TGTGCCAGCAGCTCGGGACTAGCGGGGGGGTATTACTCCTACGAGCAGTACTTC
clone size: .; D gene: .; V gene: TRBV6-5; J gene: TRBJ2-5; CDR3 protein: CASSRGETQYF; CDR3 DNA: TGTGCCAGCAGTCGCGGGGAGACCCAGTACTTC
clone size: .; D gene: .; V gene: TRBV6-6; J gene: TRBJ1-1; CDR3 protein: CASSYAEMNTEAFF; CDR3 DNA: TGTGCCAGCAGTTACGCGGAGATGAACACTGAAGCTTTCTTT
clone size: .; D gene: .; V gene: TRBV30; J gene: TRBJ1-4; CDR3 protein: CAWSVGFGAGGVREKLFF; CDR3 DNA: TGTGCCTGGAGTGTAGGCTTTGGGGCCGGAGGGGTGAGGGAAAAACTGTTTTTT
clone size: .; D gene: TRBD1; V gene: TRBV5-4; J gene: TRBJ2-7; CDR3 protein: CASSSGQMYEQYF; CDR3 DNA: TGTGCCAGCAGCTCGGGACAGATGTACGAGCAGTACTTC
clone size: .; D gene: TRBD1; V gene: TRBV5-4; J gene: TRBJ2-7; CDR3 protein: CASSLAGTDPHEQYF; CDR3 DNA: TGTGCCAGCAGCTTGGCCGGGACAGATCCCCACGAGCAGTACTTC
clone size: .; D gene: .; V gene: TRBV7-2; J gene: TRBJ2-7; CDR3 protein: CASSFSGTYEQYF; CDR3 DNA: TGTGCCAGCAGCTTTTCCGGGACCTACGAGCAGTACTTC
clone size: .; D gene: TRBD1; V gene: TRBV5-4; J gene: TRBJ1-2; CDR3 protein: CASSFGDRANYGYTF; CDR3 DNA: TGTGCCAGCAGCTTCGGGGACAGAGCTAACTATGGCTACACCTTC
clone size: .; D gene: .; V gene: TRBV6-5; J gene: TRBJ1-1; CDR3 protein: CASSYRTEAFF; CDR3 DNA: TGTGCCAGCAGTTACCGGACTGAAGCTTTCTTT
clone size: few; D gene: .; V gene: TRBV2; J gene: TRBJ1-1; CDR3 protein: CARRQTYMNTEAFF; CDR3 DNA: TGTGCCAGGCGACAGACTTACATGAACACTGAAGCTTTCTTT
clone size: .; D gene: TRBD1; V gene: TRBV2; J gene: TRBJ1-4; CDR3 protein: CASSEPRTGRVEKLFF; CDR3 DNA: TGTGCCAGCAGTGAGCCCCGGACAGGGCGGGTTGAAAAACTGTTTTTT
clone size: .; D gene: TRBD2; V gene: TRBV9; J gene: TRBJ2-1; CDR3 protein: CASSGAGTYNEQFF; CDR3 DNA: TGTGCCAGCAGCGGAGCGGGGACCTACAATGAGCAGTTCTTC
clone size: .; D gene: TRBD1; V gene: TRBV5-1; J gene: TRBJ2-7; CDR3 protein: CASRQAPGQTYEQYF; CDR3 DNA: TGCGCCAGCAGACAAGCGCCGGGACAGACCTACGAGCAGTACTTC
clone size: .; D gene: .; V gene: TRBV5-1; J gene: TRBJ2-7; CDR3 protein: CASSLGAPLSYEQYF; CDR3 DNA: TGCGCCAGCAGCTTAGGGGCGCCCCTCTCCTACGAGCAGTACTTC
clone size: .; D gene: TRBD2; V gene: TRBV7-2; J gene: TRBJ2-1; CDR3 protein: CASSLRSGGAGEQFF; CDR3 DNA: TGTGCCAGCAGCTTACGGAGCGGGGGGGCAGGTGAGCAGTTCTTC
clone size: .; D gene: TRBD2; V gene: TRBV5-1; J gene: TRBJ2-1; CDR3 protein: CASSFSPSGGAVNEQFF; CDR3 DNA: TGCGCCAGCAGCTTTTCCCCAAGCGGGGGGGCCGTGAATGAGCAGTTCTTC
clone size: .; D gene: .; V gene: TRBV14; J gene: TRBJ2-2; CDR3 protein: CASSLNRVGGSGELFF; CDR3 DNA: TGTGCCAGCAGCCTCAACAGGGTAGGGGGATCCGGGGAGCTGTTTTTT
clone size: .; D gene: .; V gene: TRBV21-1; J gene: TRBJ2-5; CDR3 protein: CASSPTGTAHETQYF; CDR3 DNA: TGTGCCAGCAGCCCTACCGGGACAGCCCACGAGACCCAGTACTTC
clone size: .; D gene: .; V gene: TRBV5-8; J gene: TRBJ1-1; CDR3 protein: CASSLAVGALNTEAFF; CDR3 DNA: TGTGCCAGCAGCTTGGCCGTTGGGGCCTTGAACACTGAAGCTTTCTTT
clone size: few; D gene: TRBD1; V gene: TRBV5-8; J gene: TRBJ1-6; CDR3 protein: CASSLKGQGSSPLHF; CDR3 DNA: TGTGCCAGCAGCTTGAAGGGACAGGGGAGTTCACCCCTCCACTTT
clone size: .; D gene: TRBD2; V gene: TRBV6-2/TRBV6-3; J gene: TRBJ2-7; CDR3 protein: CASSYSPEGGYEQYF; CDR3 DNA: TGTGCCAGCAGTTACTCCCCCGAGGGAGGGTACGAGCAGTACTTC
clone size: .; D gene: .; V gene: TRBV7-8; J gene: TRBJ2-6; CDR3 protein: CASSLLRSSGANVLTF; CDR3 DNA: TGTGCCAGCAGCTTACTTCGCAGCTCTGGGGCCAACGTCCTGACTTTC
clone size: .; D gene: TRBD2; V gene: TRBV3-1/TRBV3-2; J gene: TRBJ2-7; CDR3 protein: CASSPGLATYEQYF; CDR3 DNA: TGTGCCAGCAGCCCAGGACTAGCGACCTACGAGCAGTACTTC
clone size: .; D gene: TRBD2; V gene: TRBV9; J gene: TRBJ2-1; CDR3 protein: CASSVASGVNEQFF; CDR3 DNA: TGTGCCAGCAGCGTGGCTAGCGGGGTCAATGAGCAGTTCTTC
clone size: .; D gene: .; V gene: TRBV21-1; J gene: TRBJ2-1; CDR3 protein: CASKSGLEGYNEQFF; CDR3 DNA: TGTGCCAGCAAGAGTGGACTAGAGGGATACAATGAGCAGTTCTTC
clone size: .; D gene: TRBD2; V gene: TRBV4-1; J gene: TRBJ2-5; CDR3 protein: CASSQEAASGYRGETQYF; CDR3 DNA: TGCGCCAGCAGCCAAGAAGCGGCTAGCGGCTATCGTGGAGAGACCCAGTACTTC
clone size: once; D gene: .; V gene: TRBV4-1; J gene: TRBJ1-4; CDR3 protein: CASSQGSQFNEKLFF; CDR3 DNA: TGCGCCAGCAGCCAAGGGAGTCAGTTTAATGAAAAACTGTTTTTT
clone size: .; D gene: .; V gene: TRBV11-2; J gene: TRBJ2-5; CDR3 protein: CASSENGRTTTQYF; CDR3 DNA: TGTGCCAGCAGCGAAAACGGGAGAACAACGACCCAGTACTTC
clone size: .; D gene: .; V gene: TRBV6-2/TRBV6-3; J gene: TRBJ1-1; CDR3 protein: CASSYFLQVQAFF; CDR3 DNA: TGTGCCAGCAGTTACTTTTTACAGGTACAAGCTTTCTTT
clone size: .; D gene: TRBD2; V gene: TRBV7-2; J gene: TRBJ2-3; CDR3 protein: CASSPERGTRDTQYF; CDR3 DNA: TGTGCCAGCAGCCCCGAGCGGGGAACTCGGGATACGCAGTATTTT
clone size: .; D gene: .; V gene: TRBV7-8; J gene: TRBJ2-7; CDR3 protein: CASSHLGAGEQYF; CDR3 DNA: TGTGCCAGCAGCCACCTCGGGGCGGGGGAGCAGTACTTC
clone size: .; D gene: .; V gene: TRBV4-1; J gene: TRBJ2-1; CDR3 protein: CASSQDPSEQFF; CDR3 DNA: TGCGCCAGCAGCCAAGACCCTAGTGAGCAGTTCTTC
clone size: .; D gene: TRBD1; V gene: TRBV10-1; J gene: TRBJ2-3; CDR3 protein: CASSQDRGTDTQYF; CDR3 DNA: TGCGCCAGCAGCCAGGACAGGGGGACAGATACGCAGTATTTT
clone size: .; D gene: .; V gene: TRBV7-8; J gene: TRBJ1-5; CDR3 protein: CASSRAQGPRPQHF; CDR3 DNA: TGTGCCAGCAGCCGAGCGCAGGGTCCGCGGCCCCAGCATTTT
clone size: .; D gene: TRBD2; V gene: TRBV10-3; J gene: TRBJ2-1; CDR3 protein: CAISGTSGFTYNEQFF; CDR3 DNA: TGTGCCATCAGTGGGACTAGCGGGTTTACCTACAATGAGCAGTTCTTC
clone size: .; D gene: .; V gene: TRBV19; J gene: TRBJ1-2; CDR3 protein: CASSPSRANYGYTF; CDR3 DNA: TGTGCCAGTAGTCCATCCAGGGCTAACTATGGCTACACCTTC
clone size: .; D gene: .; V gene: TRBV11-2; J gene: TRBJ2-7; CDR3 protein: CASSPSRGGGQYF; CDR3 DNA: TGTGCCAGCAGCCCCAGCCGGGGAGGGGGTCAGTACTTC